This T cell receptor (beta chain) was captured by sequencing in a study of type 1 and type 2 diabetes patients. Study information: A total of about 19 million paired-end reads came from the whole study. General study findings and limits: Age and gender were not matched between study groups.

Genomic DNA was the PCR template. A primer set of 30 forward and 13 reverse primers amplified the CDR3. TCRdb called the multiplex PCR reads again in MiXCR, with one record for every CDR3 protein. The profile covers under 300,000 distinct CDR3 sequences, with 47% appearing a single time and 12% to 15% taken by the ten largest. The sample holds a few counts of this clonotype. Antigen unknown. V lost 6 bases to trimming and J lost 0 bases; unmatched junction nucleotides: 6. Germline V CDR1 and CDR2: SNHLY, FYNNEI. The CDR3 has 15 amino acids. The sequenced sample consisted of peripheral blood mononuclear cells (PBMCs). This chain uses TRBV2 with TRBJ2-7; TRBD1 aligns across 9 bases. The sequence derives from a man aged 18 to 29 with type 2 diabetes. The CDR3 region is CASRLKQGASYEQYF. CDR3 nucleotides: TGTGCCAGCAGGCTTAAACAGGGGGCCTCCTACGAGCAGTACTTC.